Below are 27 T cell receptor beta chains sequenced from a single sample in a study of T-cell memory formation after mild COVID-19. TCRdb reprocessed the 5' RACE reads via MiXCR and lists one record per CDR3 protein. The table records hundreds of thousands of distinct CDR3 sequences, about 15% of them present only once. Input material: PBMCs or a T cell subset sorted from them (not recorded which). Receptors originate from a man aged 18 to 29 who had mild COVID-19 (a few samples of this study predate the infection). Cell type and time point are not known.

The J gene is TRBJ1-2, the V gene TRBV6-5; D is undetermined. The CDR3 covers 16 residues. The V and J ends lost 4 bases and 8 bases respectively, with 23 bases between them. The germline V gene encodes CDR1 MNHEY and CDR2 SVGAGI. The CDR3: CASSLIRPPFSEGYTF. The CDR3 bases are TGTGCCAGCAGTTTGATCCGACCCCCCTTCAGCGAAGGCTACACCTTC.

The CDR3 nucleotides read TGCGCCAGCAGCTTGGTCACGGGGGGACACAATGAGCAGTTCTTC. Translation gives CASSLVTGGHNEQFF. The V and J genes are TRBV5-1 and TRBJ2-1; 7 nucleotides agree with TRBD2. After removal of 0 bases from V and 5 bases from J, the junction contained 5 bases not matched to a gene. The CDR3 totals 15 residues. Germline V gives CDR1 SGHRS, CDR2 YFSETQ. Full variable domain (remainder filled in from reference TRBV5-1 and TRBJ2-1): KAGVTQTPRYLIKTRGQQVTLSCSPISGHRSVSWYQQTPGQGLQFLFEYFSETQRNKGNFPGRFSGRQFSNSRSEMNVSTLELGDSALYLCASSLVTGGHNEQFFGPGTRLTVL.

This clonotype has a handful of counts. The chain links TRBV24-1 to TRBJ1-1, with D possibly matching TRBD1 (5 bases). Germline V lookup: CDR1 KGHDR, CDR2 SFDVKD. This CDR3 spans 15 amino acids. V lost 2 bases, J lost 3 bases, and 12 bases lay in between. The CDR3 DNA reads TGTGCCACCAGTGATTCGCGTGGAGGGGACACTGAAGCTTTCTTT. As protein: CATSDSRGGDTEAFF.

The gene calls are TRBV5-1 and TRBJ2-5, with 11 bases matching TRBD1. The length of the CDR3 is 15 residues. The germline CDR1 and CDR2 sequences are SGHRS and YFSETQ. The V gene end was trimmed by 4 bases and the J gene end by 5 bases; junction bases not matched to a gene: 7. Here the CDR3 reads CASSMGQGDGETQYF. Written as DNA, the CDR3 is TGCGCCAGCAGCATGGGACAGGGGGACGGGGAGACCCAGTACTTC.

This clonotype was recorded a few times. The rearrangement links TRBV5-4 to TRBJ1-1; D is undetermined. Trimming stripped 5 bases from V and 2 bases from J, with 10 bases between. Germline CDR1 and CDR2: SGHNT and YYREEE (reference sequence). The CDR3 has 13 amino acids. CDR3 sequence (DNA): TGTGCCAGCAGGGCCGGGATTAACACTGAAGCTTTCTTT. Protein product: CASRAGINTEAFF.

The V call is TRBV3-1, the J call TRBJ1-1; 7 bases are shared with TRBD1. Germline assignment: CDR1 LGHDT and CDR2 YNNKEL (reference sequence). V lost 4 bases to trimming and J lost 4 bases; unmatched junction nucleotides: 9. This CDR3 is 15 amino acids long. The CDR3 spells CASSPTGTMSTEAFF. The CDR3 coding sequence is TGTGCCAGCAGCCCGACAGGGACTATGAGCACTGAAGCTTTCTTT. Combining the CDR3 with reference TRBV3-1 and TRBJ1-1 gives the whole variable domain DTAVSQTPKYLVTQMGNDKSIKCEQNLGHDTMYWYKQDSKKFLKIMFSYNNKELIINETVPNRFSPKSPDKAHLNLHINSLELGDSAVYFCASSPTGTMSTEAFFGQGTRLTVV.

The chain joins TRBV5-1 to TRBJ2-7; D remains unclear. The CDR3 runs 13 residues. V was trimmed by 4 bases and J by 5 bases, leaving 13 bases between them. Germline loops: CDR1 SGHRS, CDR2 YFSETQ. CDR3 in amino acids: CASSPTPGDEQYV. DNA of the CDR3: TGCGCCAGCAGCCCAACCCCAGGCGACGAGCAGTACGTC.

The V gene is TRBV27, the J gene TRBJ2-7; D gene ambiguous. The CDR3 runs to 14 residues. CDR1 and CDR2 (germline): MNHEY, SMNVEV (reference sequence). Trimming left V 3 bases short and J 0 bases short, with 9 bases between. CDR3: CASSFSPSSYEQYV. The CDR3 nucleotides are TGTGCCAGCAGTTTTTCCCCGAGCTCCTACGAGCAGTACGTC.

The chain carries TRBV12-3 or TRBV12-4 and TRBJ1-4; D is undetermined. The CDR3 has 15 residues. Trimming pared 3 bases from V and 5 bases from J, leaving 13 bases between. CDR3 DNA: TGTGCCAGCAGTTTCTTAGGTGGAGGGAATGAAAAACTGTTTTTT. It codes for CASSFLGGGNEKLFF.

V usage is TRBV5-1 and J usage is TRBJ2-1; D is possibly TRBD1 (6 bases). The CDR3 length is 15 residues. Trimming stripped 5 bases from V and 0 bases from J, with 12 bases between. Germline V lookup: CDR1 SGHRS, CDR2 YFSETQ. The CDR3 coding sequence is TGCGCCAGCAGGTTAACAGGGAGCTCCTACAATGAGCAGTTCTTC. It translates to CASRLTGSSYNEQFF.

The gene calls are TRBV6-2 or TRBV6-3 and TRBJ1-5; D is ambiguous. The V gene lost 7 bases and the J gene lost 5 bases, with 21 bases spanning the gap. The CDR3 has 16 amino acids. Germline-derived CDR1 and CDR2 are MNHEY and SVGEGT. The CDR3 sequence: CASNGVRGLRDQPQHF. CDR3 nucleotides: TGTGCCAGCAACGGGGTTAGAGGGTTGAGAGATCAGCCCCAGCATTTT.

The chain links TRBV6-6 to TRBJ1-1; D remains ambiguous. Trimming left V 5 bases short and J 1 base short, with 8 bases between. Germline CDR1 and CDR2: MNHNY and SVGAGI (reference sequence). This CDR3 contains 13 residues. CDR3: CASSPTANTEAFF. The CDR3 DNA sequence: TGTGCCAGCAGTCCGACCGCGAACACTGAAGCTTTCTTT.

The rearrangement links TRBV11-2 to TRBJ2-1; 10 bases match TRBD2. The V segment lost 8 bases and the J segment 10 bases; nucleotides outside the gene matches: 17. Germline CDR1 and CDR2: SGHAT and FQNNGV. The CDR3 contains 16 residues. CDR3 sequence: CASGESGGARGHEQFF. For the CDR3, the DNA is TGTGCCAGCGGCGAGAGCGGGGGGGCCCGCGGTCACGAGCAGTTCTTC.

In its sample, this clonotype was seen many times. The chain recombines TRBV11-2 with TRBJ2-1; unclear D gene. CDR1 is SGHAT, CDR2 FQNNGV, per germline. The germline V and J ends were trimmed by 3 bases and 7 bases, with 16 bases remaining between them. The CDR3 length is 15 residues. The CDR3 DNA reads as TGTGCCAGCAGCTTTCACACCCTCTCACGAAATGAGCAGTTCTTC. It codes for CASSFHTLSRNEQFF.

The V and J genes are TRBV12-3 or TRBV12-4 and TRBJ1-1; D perhaps matches TRBD1 (5 bases). CDR3 length: 13 residues. V lost 6 bases and J lost 7, with 15 bases in between. The CDR3 is CASSLTGEFEAFF. In DNA, the CDR3 is TGTGCCAGCAGCCTTACAGGTGAATTTGAAGCTTTCTTT.

This sequence joins TRBV7-9 and TRBJ2-3; D is possibly TRBD2 (7 bases). Per germline, CDR1 SEHNR and CDR2 FQNEAQ (reference sequence). The ends were cut back, 6 bases at V and 3 bases at J, with 19 bases in the middle. CDR3 length: 16 amino acids. As DNA, the CDR3 is TGTGCCAGCAGGTCCGGGGGGCTAACCCTGACAGATACGCAGTATTTT. Translation gives CASRSGGLTLTDTQYF.

The V gene is TRBV11-3, the J gene TRBJ2-3, with D possibly matching TRBD1 (6 bases). V dropped 6 bases and J dropped 6 bases, with 13 bases sitting between them. Germline CDR1 is SGHNT and CDR2 is YENEEA. The CDR3 has 13 residues. CDR3 sequence reads: CASSTQGGDTQYF. The CDR3, as DNA: TGTGCCAGCAGTACACAGGGTGGGGATACGCAGTATTTT.

This clonotype was seen at least ten times. This CDR3 reads CASSPTGIQPQHF. Here the CDR3 DNA reads TGCGCCAGCAGCCCGACAGGGATTCAGCCCCAGCATTTT. The chain has TRBV4-3 and TRBJ1-5, with 7 bases aligning to TRBD1. The ends lost 4 bases at V and 6 bases at J; junction bases unmatched: 3. The length of the CDR3 is 13 residues. Germline lookup yields CDR1 LGHNA and CDR2 YSLEER.

J is TRBJ2-7 and V is TRBV7-8, with 9 bases identical to TRBD2. Germline values: CDR1 SGHVS, CDR2 FQNEAQ. The V gene end was trimmed by 5 bases and the J gene end by 7 bases; junction bases not matched to a gene: 12. CDR3 length: 15 amino acids. The CDR3 DNA reads TGTGCCAGCAGCGGCGGGGGGGCCCTCTCTACGGAGCAGTACTTC. It translates to CASSGGGALSTEQYF.

The chain recombines TRBV5-5 with TRBJ2-1; 12 nucleotides line up with TRBD1. The CDR3 loop spans 15 amino acids. V shed 5 bases and J 7 bases; nucleotides not matched to a gene: 7. CDR1 SGHKS and CDR2 YYEKEE come from the germline V gene (reference sequence). This chain's CDR3 is CASSKGDRGRNEQFF. CDR3 sequence (DNA): TGTGCCAGCAGTAAGGGGGACAGGGGGCGGAATGAGCAGTTCTTC.

This clonotype came up a few times. The chain's CDR3 is CASSNRDRGRSIPYEQYF. CDR3 sequence (DNA): TGTGCCAGCAGTAACCGGGACAGGGGGCGTAGTATCCCCTACGAGCAGTACTTC. The V and J genes are TRBV6-2 or TRBV6-3 and TRBJ2-7; TRBD1 agrees at 12 bases. Germline CDR1 and CDR2: MNHEY and SVGEGT. The CDR3 loop spans 18 amino acids. Losses at the gene ends were 5 bases for V and 2 bases for J; bases not matched to a gene: 13.

The rearrangement uses TRBV29-1 and TRBJ2-7, with 9 positions matching TRBD1. The CDR3 has 12 amino acids. The germline V gene has CDR1 SQVTM and CDR2 ANQGSEA. Trimming cost V 5 bases and J 3 bases; bases outside gene matches: 2. Here the CDR3 reads CSVSGQGYEQYF. The CDR3 DNA reads TGCAGCGTTTCGGGACAGGGCTACGAGCAGTACTTC.

V usage is TRBV7-2 and J usage is TRBJ1-2; D gene uncertain. V lost 4 bases and J lost 4, with 19 bases in between. The CDR3 sequence is 16 residues long. Germline CDR1 reads SGHTA; CDR2 reads FQGNSA. CDR3 sequence reads: CASSSPLTYLGYGYTF. CDR3 DNA sequence: TGTGCCAGCAGCTCACCCTTAACCTACCTTGGCTATGGCTACACCTTC.

This chain connects TRBV13 to TRBJ2-3; D gene ambiguous. Per germline, CDR1 PRHDT and CDR2 FYEKMQ (reference sequence). The length of the CDR3 is 16 residues. Deletions cut 1 base from V and 1 base from J, with 12 bases between. The CDR3 DNA reads as TGTGCCAGCAGCTTAGACCCCTGGGCCGGCACAGATACGCAGTATTTT. Protein sequence: CASSLDPWAGTDTQYF.

This rearrangement joins TRBV20-1 to TRBJ2-1; a possible D gene is TRBD2 (5 bases). This CDR3 comprises 16 residues. V was pared by 7 bases and J by 3 bases, with 22 bases between. CDR1 and CDR2 (germline): DFQATT, SNEGSKA (reference sequence). The CDR3, as DNA: TGCAGTGAATGGAGGTTCTACAATTCCAACTACAATGAGCAGTTCTTC. Amino acid sequence: CSEWRFYNSNYNEQFF.

A few counts support this clonotype. The chain carries TRBV7-9 and TRBJ2-3, with no clear D. Trimming shortened V by 4 bases and J by 2 bases, and 10 bases separated the two germline ends. Germline V gene data show CDR1 as SEHNR and CDR2 as FQNEAQ (reference sequence). The CDR3 consists of 14 residues. The CDR3 loop reads CASSSGRYTDTQYF. CDR3 nucleotide sequence: TGTGCCAGCAGCTCCGGGCGGTACACAGATACGCAGTATTTT.

This clonotype was counted ten times or more. This sequence joins TRBV3-1 and TRBJ2-1, with a tentative D call TRBD1 (5 bases). Per germline, CDR1 LGHDT and CDR2 YNNKEL (reference sequence). There are 14 residues in the CDR3. Between the trimmed V and J ends, which lost 3 bases and 1 base, there was a span of 7 bases. CDR3 sequence reads: CASSQTASYNEQFF. Here the CDR3 DNA reads TGTGCCAGCAGCCAGACAGCGTCCTACAATGAGCAGTTCTTC.